This T cell receptor beta chain originates from a study of CD8+ T cells in alopecia areata. Lesional scalp punch biopsies and peripheral blood came from alopecia areata patients. Sorted populations comprised CD4+ and CD8+ T cells obtained from PBMCs. A few counts support this clone. Its antigen is still unknown. RNA was isolated and reverse transcribed to cDNA, the sequencing template. Libraries were prepared by immunoSEQ multiplex PCR; TCRdb keeps only in-frame clonotypes and omits some of them. The table records 110,000 or so clones, 45% to 60% of them present only once. Study results and caveats: Normal scalp had lower clonality than lesional scalp, with alopecia totalis/universalis lesions showing this most strongly. Sharing of TCRs across patients appeared less clear than in mice, possibly for HLA-related reasons.

The V and J ends lost 6 bases and 7 bases, in that order; junction bases with no gene match: 7. The CDR3 has 13 residues. CDR1 is SQVTM and CDR2 is ANQGSEA in the germline V gene. The source is a human donor with alopecia areata. The chain joins TRBV29-1 to TRBJ1-4; 8 bases agree with TRBD1. The specimen was NKG2D-low CD8+ T cells sorted from blood. The CDR3 region is CSVSGGAGEKLFF. The DNA for the CDR3 is TGCAGCGTATCAGGGGGCGCCGGTGAAAAACTGTTTTTT.